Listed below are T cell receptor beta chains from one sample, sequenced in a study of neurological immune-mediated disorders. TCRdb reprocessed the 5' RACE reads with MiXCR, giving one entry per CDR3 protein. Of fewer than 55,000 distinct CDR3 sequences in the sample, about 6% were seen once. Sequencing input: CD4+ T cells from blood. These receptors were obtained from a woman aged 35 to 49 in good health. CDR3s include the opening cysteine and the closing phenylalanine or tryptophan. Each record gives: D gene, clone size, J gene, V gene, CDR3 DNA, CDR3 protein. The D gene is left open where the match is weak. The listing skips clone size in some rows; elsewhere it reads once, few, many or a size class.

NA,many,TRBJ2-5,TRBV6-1,TGTGCCAGCAGTGAATTCCGGCCTACCATCATGGGAGAGACCCAGTACTTC,CASSEFRPTIMGETQYF
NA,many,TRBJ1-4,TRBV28,TGTGCCAGCAGTTTACCCGGTAATGAAAAACTGTTTTTT,CASSLPGNEKLFF
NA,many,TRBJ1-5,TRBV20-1,TGCAGTGCTAGAGTGGGGCAGGGGAGCAATCAGCCCCAGCATTTT,CSARVGQGSNQPQHF
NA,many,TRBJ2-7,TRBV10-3,TGTGCCATCAGTGTGGGCTACGAGCAGTACTTC,CAISVGYEQYF
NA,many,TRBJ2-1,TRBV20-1,TGCAGTGCCACCTCGTTTATCCAGGGGAGCTCCTACAATGAGCAGTTCTTC,CSATSFIQGSSYNEQFF
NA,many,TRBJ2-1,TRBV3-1,TGTGCCAGCAGCCAAGATTGGCTCGGGACTCGCAATGAGCAGTTCTTC,CASSQDWLGTRNEQFF
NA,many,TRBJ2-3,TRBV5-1,TGCGCCAGCACCACAGGGCAGGGGAGCACAGATACGCAGTATTTT,CASTTGQGSTDTQYF
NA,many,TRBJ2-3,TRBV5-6,TGTGCCAGCAGCTTTGATTTCCAGAGCACAGATACGCAGTATTTT,CASSFDFQSTDTQYF
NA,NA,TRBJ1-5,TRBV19,TGTGCCAGTACGCCCCGATCAGAACAGCCCCAGCATTTT,CASTPRSEQPQHF
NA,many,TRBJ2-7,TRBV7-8,TGTGCCAGCAGCTTAGCGGGACGGACTCCCCTCGGCGTATACGAGCAGTACTTC,CASSLAGRTPLGVYEQYF
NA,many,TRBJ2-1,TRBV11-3,TGTGCCAGCAGCTTAGGAGGGGTGACCGGCGGTGAGCAGTTCTTC,CASSLGGVTGGEQFF
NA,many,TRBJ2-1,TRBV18,TGTGCCAGCTCACCCCGGGCAGGGGTTGATAATGAGCAGTTCTTC,CASSPRAGVDNEQFF
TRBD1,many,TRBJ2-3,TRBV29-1,TGCAGCGTTCCCGACAGGGGTCAACCAGATACGCAGTATTTT,CSVPDRGQPDTQYF
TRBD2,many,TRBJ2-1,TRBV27,TGTGCCAGCAGGACTAGCGGGAGGGTCAATGAGCAGTTCTTC,CASRTSGRVNEQFF
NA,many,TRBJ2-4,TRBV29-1,TGCAGCGTAAACGTGACCCCCAAAAACATTCAGTACTTC,CSVNVTPKNIQYF
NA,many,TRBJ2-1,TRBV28,TGTGCCAGCAGTTTAGGCGGGGCAACACTTAATGAGCAGTTCTTC,CASSLGGATLNEQFF
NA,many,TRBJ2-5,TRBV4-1,TGCGCCAGCAGCCCCCGGGACCCCGGAGAGACCCAGTACTTC,CASSPRDPGETQYF
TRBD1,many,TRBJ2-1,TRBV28,TGTGCCAGCAGTGCGGCCGGGACAGGGATGTTCGATGAGCAGTTCTTC,CASSAAGTGMFDEQFF
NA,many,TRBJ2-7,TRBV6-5,TGTGCCAGCACCGTTCTCCCACGGGGGTCTCCGCTCTACGAGCAGTACTTC,CASTVLPRGSPLYEQYF
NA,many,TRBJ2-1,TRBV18,TGTGCCAGCTCACGGGGGGGCCGCAATGAGCAGTTCTTC,CASSRGGRNEQFF
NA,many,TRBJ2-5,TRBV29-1,TGCAGCGTTGAAGATGTAGGGCTTGGAGAGACCCAGTACTTC,CSVEDVGLGETQYF
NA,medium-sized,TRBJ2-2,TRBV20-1,TGCAGTGCTAGATCAGGACCAAACACCGGGGAGCTGTTTTTT,CSARSGPNTGELFF
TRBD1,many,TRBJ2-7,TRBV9,TGTGCCAGCAGCGCAACGGACAGGGCTCCCTACGAGCAGTACTTC,CASSATDRAPYEQYF
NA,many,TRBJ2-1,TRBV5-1,TGCGCCAGCAGCTCCGGCGGGCTGGGGAATGAGCAGTTCTTC,CASSSGGLGNEQFF
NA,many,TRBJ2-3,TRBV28,TGTGCCAGCAGTACCCAGCGGACAACTAGCACAGATACGCAGTATTTT,CASSTQRTTSTDTQYF
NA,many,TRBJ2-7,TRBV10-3,TGTGCCATCGGAAACTACGAGCAGTACTTC,CAIGNYEQYF
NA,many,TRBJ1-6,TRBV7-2,TGTGCCAGCAGCTTACGGTGGGACCCCCCCGTAAATTCACCCCTCCACTTT,CASSLRWDPPVNSPLHF
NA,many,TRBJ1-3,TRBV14,TGTGCCAGCAGCCAAGATGTAGTGGGGAACACCATATATTTT,CASSQDVVGNTIYF
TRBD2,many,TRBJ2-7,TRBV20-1,TGCAGTGCTAGATCCCCGCCCGGGACTAGCAACTCACTCACCTACGAGCAGTACTTC,CSARSPPGTSNSLTYEQYF
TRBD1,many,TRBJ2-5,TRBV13,TGTGCCAGCACCGCCGGGACAGAAGAGACCCAGTACTTC,CASTAGTEETQYF
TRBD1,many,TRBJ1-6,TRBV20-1,TGCAGTGCTAGAACTCAATACAGGGGGGGTAATTCACCCCTCCACTTT,CSARTQYRGGNSPLHF
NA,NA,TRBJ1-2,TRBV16,TGTGCCAGCAGCCAATGGGGGGGCGGACCAAATGGCTACACCTTC,CASSQWGGGPNGYTF
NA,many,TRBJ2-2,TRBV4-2,TGTGCCAGCAGCCAAGAAGGCAACACCGGGGAGCTGTTTTTT,CASSQEGNTGELFF
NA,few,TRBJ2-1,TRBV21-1,TGTGCCAGCAGCAGAAGGAATGAGCAGTTCTTC,CASSRRNEQFF
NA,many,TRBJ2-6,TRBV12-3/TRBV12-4,TGTGCCAGCAGTTTATCCGTTGACGTCCTGACTTTC,CASSLSVDVLTF
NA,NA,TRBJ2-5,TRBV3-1,TGTGCCAGCAGCCAAGATCGAGATACCCAGTACTTT,CASSQDRDTQYF
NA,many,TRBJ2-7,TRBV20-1,TGCAGTGCTAGGATAACCGGGAGCTCCTACGAGCAGTACTTC,CSARITGSSYEQYF
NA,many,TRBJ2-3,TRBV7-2,TGTGCCAGCAGCGGAAGCACAGATACGCAGTATTTT,CASSGSTDTQYF
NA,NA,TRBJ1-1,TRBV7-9,TGTGCCAGCAGCCTTAACGAGGGGAACACTGAAGCTTTCTTT,CASSLNEGNTEAFF
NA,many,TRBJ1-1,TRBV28,TGTGCCAGCAGTCCCCTCAGCCGAACTGAAGCTTTCTTT,CASSPLSRTEAFF
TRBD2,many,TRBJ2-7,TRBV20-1,TGCAGTGCTAGTGTGGGACTAGCGGGAGTTTACGAGCAGTACTTC,CSASVGLAGVYEQYF
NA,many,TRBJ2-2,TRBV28,TGTGCCGTTAGCCGGGTGGCAAACACCGGGGAGCTGTTTTTT,CAVSRVANTGELFF
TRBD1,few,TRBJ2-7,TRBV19,TGTGCCAGTAGACGTGACGGGACAGACGAGCAGTACTTC,CASRRDGTDEQYF